What follows are 6 T cell receptor beta chains derived from one specimen sequenced in a study of blood T cell repertoires in COVID-19. Clones were sequenced by immunoSEQ multiplex PCR, and TCRdb holds only the in-frame ones, with some missing. The sample shows hundreds of thousands of clones, around 85% of them seen only once. Source material: peripheral blood. The source is an older man with acute or convalescent COVID-19.

The chain employs TRBV11-3 and TRBJ2-1; TRBD2 is a possible D gene (6 bases). The CDR3 loop spans 16 amino acids. Germline V lookup: CDR1 SGHNT, CDR2 YENEEA. V was shortened by 4 bases and J by 5 bases, with 18 bases between the two germline ends. The CDR3 nucleotides are TGTGCCAGCAGCTCCGCTGGAGGGACTCTCCACAATGAGCAGTTCTTC. This codes for CASSSAGGTLHNEQFF.

The chain joins TRBV2 to TRBJ2-6; possible D gene TRBD1, 6 bases. Germline V gene sequence: CDR1 SNHLY, CDR2 FYNNEI. V gave up 8 bases and J gave up 2 bases, with 19 bases separating them. There are 17 residues in the CDR3. The chain's CDR3 is CASRQEGVVAGANVLTF. CDR3 in DNA: TGTGCCAGCCGACAGGAAGGAGTAGTAGCTGGGGCCAACGTCCTGACTTTC.

The chain uses TRBV4-2 and TRBJ1-5; unclear D gene. Per the germline V gene, CDR1 is LGHNA and CDR2 is YNFKEQ. This CDR3 is built from 14 residues. The V end was cut by 0 bases, the J end by 4 bases, with 7 bases between. The chain's CDR3 is CASSQETGNQPQHF. Here the CDR3 DNA reads TGTGCCAGCAGCCAAGAGACTGGAAATCAGCCCCAGCATTTT.

This chain links TRBV10-3 with TRBJ2-2, with D possibly being TRBD1 (5 bases). The CDR3 length is 15 residues. Per germline, CDR1 ENHRY and CDR2 SYGVKD. V shed 4 bases and J shed 0 bases, with 9 bases lying between them. CDR3 bases: TGTGCCATCAGTGCTGGACACCCGAACACCGGGGAGCTGTTTTTT. As protein: CAISAGHPNTGELFF.

V and J are TRBV19 and TRBJ2-5, with 7 bases identical to TRBD2. The CDR3 is 14 amino acids. The V gene's germline CDR1 is LNHDA and CDR2 SQIVND (reference sequence). V lost 6 bases to trimming and J lost 5 bases; unmatched junction nucleotides: 9. CDR3 bases: TGTGCCAGTAGCCGGACAAAGGGAGGGGAGACCCAGTACTTC. Its protein is CASSRTKGGETQYF.

The chain couples TRBV6-5 to TRBJ2-1, with 9 bases fitting TRBD2. V dropped 8 bases and J dropped 16; count of bases not matched to a gene: 18. The CDR3 is made up of 14 amino acids. The V gene's germline CDR1 is MNHEY and CDR2 SVGAGI. CDR3 region: CASRPPSLGLATFF. CDR3 in DNA: TGTGCCAGCCGACCTCCCTCGCTGGGACTAGCAACCTTCTTC.